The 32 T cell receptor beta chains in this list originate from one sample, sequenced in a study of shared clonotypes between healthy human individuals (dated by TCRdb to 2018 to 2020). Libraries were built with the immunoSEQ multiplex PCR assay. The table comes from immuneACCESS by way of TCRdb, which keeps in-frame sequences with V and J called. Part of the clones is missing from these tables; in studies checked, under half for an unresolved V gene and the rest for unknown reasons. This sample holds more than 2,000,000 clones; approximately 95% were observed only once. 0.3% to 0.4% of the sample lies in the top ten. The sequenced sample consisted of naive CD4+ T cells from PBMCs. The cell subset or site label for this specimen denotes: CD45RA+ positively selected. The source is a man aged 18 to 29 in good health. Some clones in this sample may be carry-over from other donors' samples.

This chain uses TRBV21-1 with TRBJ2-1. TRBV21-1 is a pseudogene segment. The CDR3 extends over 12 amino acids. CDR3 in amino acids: CASGVSYNEQFF. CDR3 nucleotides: TGTGCTAGCGGGGTCTCCTACAATGAGCAGTTCTTC.

CDR3 coding DNA: TGTGCCAGCAGCTTGGTTCCAGGGGAGACTGGGGCCAACGTCCTGACTTTC. Residues: CASSLVPGETGANVLTF. The chain links TRBV5-5 to TRBJ2-6; D may be TRBD1 (6 bases). Per germline, CDR1 SGHKS and CDR2 YYEKEE (reference sequence). Trimming stripped 0 bases from V and 2 bases from J, with 12 bases between. The CDR3 extends over 17 amino acids.

The CDR3 region has the DNA TGTGCCAGCAGTTCCTGGGTCCTAGACTCCTACGAGCAGTACTTC. It is translated as CASSSWVLDSYEQYF. The rearrangement links TRBV6-5 to TRBJ2-7; D remains unclear. The CDR3 spans 15 residues. The V and J ends lost 4 bases and 0 bases respectively, with 13 bases between them. CDR1 and CDR2 (germline): MNHEY, SVGAGI.

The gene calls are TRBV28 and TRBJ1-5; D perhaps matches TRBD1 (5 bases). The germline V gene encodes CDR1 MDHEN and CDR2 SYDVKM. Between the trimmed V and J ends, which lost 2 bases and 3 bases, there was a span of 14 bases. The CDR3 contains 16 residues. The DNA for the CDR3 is TGTGCCAGCAGTTTAGGGCCCGACAGTACCAATCAGCCCCAGCATTTT. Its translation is CASSLGPDSTNQPQHF.

The CDR3 is CASSLGTGLGADTQYF. In DNA form, the CDR3 reads TGTGCCAGCAGCTTGGGCACCGGGCTCGGGGCAGATACGCAGTATTTT. The V and J genes are TRBV7-3 and TRBJ2-3; the D gene is possibly TRBD2 (5 bases). Trimming took off 3 bases at V and 4 bases at J, with 17 bases between the two ends. Germline V gene sequence: CDR1 SGHTA, CDR2 FQGTGA. This CDR3 spans 16 amino acids.

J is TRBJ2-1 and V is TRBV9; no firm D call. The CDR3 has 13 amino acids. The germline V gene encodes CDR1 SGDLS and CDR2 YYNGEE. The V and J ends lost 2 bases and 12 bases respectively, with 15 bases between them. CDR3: CASSVEPPAPQFF. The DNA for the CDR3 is TGTGCCAGCAGCGTGGAACCACCTGCTCCGCAGTTCTTC. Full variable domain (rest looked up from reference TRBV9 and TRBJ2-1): DSGVTQTPKHLITATGQRVTLRCSPRSGDLSVYWYQQSLDQGLQFLIQYYNGEERAKGNILERFSAQQFPDLHSELNLSSLELGDSALYFCASSVEPPAPQFFGPGTRLTVL.

As DNA, the CDR3 is TGCGCCAGCAGCTGGAACAGGGAGATGCAAGCTTTCTTT. Translating it yields CASSWNREMQAFF. The chain carries TRBV5-1 and TRBJ1-1, with D perhaps matching TRBD1 (6 bases). Germline V gene sequence: CDR1 SGHRS, CDR2 YFSETQ. Between the trimmed V and J ends, which lost 3 bases and 9 bases, there was a span of 15 bases. The CDR3 totals 13 residues.

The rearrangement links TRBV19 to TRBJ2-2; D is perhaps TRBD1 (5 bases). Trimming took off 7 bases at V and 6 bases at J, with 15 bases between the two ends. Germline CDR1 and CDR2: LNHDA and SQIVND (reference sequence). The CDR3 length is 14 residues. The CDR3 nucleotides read TGTGCCAGTACCACCGGACACGTCGCCGGGGAGCTGTTTTTT. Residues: CASTTGHVAGELFF. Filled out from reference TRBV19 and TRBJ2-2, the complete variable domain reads DGGITQSPKYLFRKEGQNVTLSCEQNLNHDAMYWYRQDPGQGLRLIYYSQIVNDFQKGDIAEGYSVSREKKESFPLTVTSAQKNPTAFYLCASTTGHVAGELFFGEGSRLTVL.

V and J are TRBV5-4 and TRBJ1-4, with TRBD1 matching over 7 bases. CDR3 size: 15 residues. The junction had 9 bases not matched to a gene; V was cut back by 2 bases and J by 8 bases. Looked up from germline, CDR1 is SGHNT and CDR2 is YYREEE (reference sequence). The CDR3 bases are TGTGCCAGCAGCTTACGACAGGGTCATCAGGAAAAACTGTTTTTT. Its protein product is CASSLRQGHQEKLFF.

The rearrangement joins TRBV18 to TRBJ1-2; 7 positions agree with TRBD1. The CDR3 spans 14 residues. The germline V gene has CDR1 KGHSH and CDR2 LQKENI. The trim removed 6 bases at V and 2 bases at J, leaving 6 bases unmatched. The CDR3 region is CASSLGTANYGYTF. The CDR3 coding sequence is TGTGCCAGCTCCCTTGGGACAGCGAACTATGGCTACACCTTC. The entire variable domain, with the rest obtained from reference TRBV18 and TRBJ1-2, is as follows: NAGVMQNPRHLVRRRGQEARLRCSPMKGHSHVYWYRQLPEEGLKFMVYLQKENIIDESGMPKERFSAEFPKEGPSILRIQQVVRGDSAAYFCASSLGTANYGYTFGSGTRLTVV.

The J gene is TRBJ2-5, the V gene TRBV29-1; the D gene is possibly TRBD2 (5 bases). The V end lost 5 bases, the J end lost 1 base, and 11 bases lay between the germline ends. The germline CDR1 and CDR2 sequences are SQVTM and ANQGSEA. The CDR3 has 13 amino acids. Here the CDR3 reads CSVSGFPQETQYF. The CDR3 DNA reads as TGCAGCGTTAGCGGCTTCCCCCAAGAGACCCAGTACTTC. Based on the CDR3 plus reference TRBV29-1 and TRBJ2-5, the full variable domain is SAVISQKPSRDICQRGTSLTIQCQVDSQVTMMFWYRQQPGQSLTLIATANQGSEATYESGFVIDKFPISRPNLTFSTLTVSNMSPEDSSIYLCSVSGFPQETQYFGPGTRLLVL.

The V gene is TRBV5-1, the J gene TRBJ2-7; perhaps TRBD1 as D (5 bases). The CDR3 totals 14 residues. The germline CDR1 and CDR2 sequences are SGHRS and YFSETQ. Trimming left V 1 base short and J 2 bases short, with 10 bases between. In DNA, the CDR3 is TGCGCCAGCAGCTTGAACAGGCTCCCCTACGAGCAGTACTTC. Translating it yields CASSLNRLPYEQYF.

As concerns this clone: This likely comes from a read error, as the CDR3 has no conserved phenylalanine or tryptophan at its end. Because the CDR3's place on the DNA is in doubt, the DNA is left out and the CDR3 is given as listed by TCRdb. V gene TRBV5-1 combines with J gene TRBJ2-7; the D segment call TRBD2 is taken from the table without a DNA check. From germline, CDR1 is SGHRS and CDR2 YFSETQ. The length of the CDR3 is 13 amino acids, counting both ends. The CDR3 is CASRSTEDPAPAY.

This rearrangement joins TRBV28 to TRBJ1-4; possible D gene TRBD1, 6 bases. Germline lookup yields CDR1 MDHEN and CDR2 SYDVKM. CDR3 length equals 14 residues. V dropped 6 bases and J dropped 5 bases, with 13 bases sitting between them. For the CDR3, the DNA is TGTGCCAGCAGAGACGGGACATACAATGAAAAACTGTTTTTT. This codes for CASRDGTYNEKLFF.

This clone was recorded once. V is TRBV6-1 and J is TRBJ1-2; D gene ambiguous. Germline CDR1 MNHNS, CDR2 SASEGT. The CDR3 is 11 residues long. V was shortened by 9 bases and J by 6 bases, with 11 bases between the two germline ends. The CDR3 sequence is CASYPGDGYTF. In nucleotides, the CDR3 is TGTGCCAGTTACCCTGGGGATGGCTACACCTTC.

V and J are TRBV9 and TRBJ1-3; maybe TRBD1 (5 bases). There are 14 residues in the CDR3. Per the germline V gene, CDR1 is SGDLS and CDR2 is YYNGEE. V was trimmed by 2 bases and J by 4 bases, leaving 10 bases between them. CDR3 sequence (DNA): TGTGCCAGCAGCGTCAGGGCGTTCGGAAACACCATATATTTT. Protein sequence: CASSVRAFGNTIYF.

The CDR3 region is CSVGVSEAFF. For the CDR3, the DNA is TGCAGCGTTGGAGTTTCTGAAGCTTTCTTT. The J gene is TRBJ1-1, the V gene TRBV29-1; D is unclear. The V gene's germline CDR1 is SQVTM and CDR2 ANQGSEA. Trimming took off 4 bases at V and 6 bases at J, with 6 bases between the two ends. The length of the CDR3 is 10 residues.

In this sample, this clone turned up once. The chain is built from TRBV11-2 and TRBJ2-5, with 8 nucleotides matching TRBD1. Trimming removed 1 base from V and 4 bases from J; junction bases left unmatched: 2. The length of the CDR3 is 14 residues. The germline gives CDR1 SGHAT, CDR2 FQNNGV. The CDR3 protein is CASSLGTGPETQYF. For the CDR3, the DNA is TGTGCCAGCAGCTTAGGGACAGGGCCAGAGACCCAGTACTTC.

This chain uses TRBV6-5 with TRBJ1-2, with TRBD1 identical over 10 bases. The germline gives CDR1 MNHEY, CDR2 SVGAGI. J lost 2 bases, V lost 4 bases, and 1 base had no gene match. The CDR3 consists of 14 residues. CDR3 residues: CASSWDRGNYGYTF. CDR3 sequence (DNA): TGTGCCAGCAGTTGGGACAGGGGAAACTATGGCTACACCTTC.

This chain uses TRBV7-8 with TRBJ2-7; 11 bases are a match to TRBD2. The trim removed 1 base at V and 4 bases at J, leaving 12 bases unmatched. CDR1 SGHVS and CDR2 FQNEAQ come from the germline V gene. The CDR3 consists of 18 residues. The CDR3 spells CASSLVGVSGRAFYEQYF. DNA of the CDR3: TGTGCCAGCAGCTTAGTAGGGGTTAGCGGGAGGGCTTTTTACGAGCAGTACTTC.

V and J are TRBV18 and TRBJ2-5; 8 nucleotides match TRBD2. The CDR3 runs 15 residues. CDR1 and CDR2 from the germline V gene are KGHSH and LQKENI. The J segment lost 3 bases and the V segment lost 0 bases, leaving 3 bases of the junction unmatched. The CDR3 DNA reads TGTGCCAGCTCACCACCGTTAGCGGGGAAAGAGACCCAGTACTTC. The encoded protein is CASSPPLAGKETQYF.

Here the CDR3 DNA reads TGTGCCAGCGGACGACTAGCGGGAGGGGGGACAGATACGCAGTATTTT. As protein: CASGRLAGGGTDTQYF. The V gene is TRBV27, the J gene TRBJ2-3; 14 bases map to TRBD2. Per germline, CDR1 MNHEY and CDR2 SMNVEV (reference sequence). After removal of 8 bases from V and 3 bases from J, the junction contained 7 bases not matched to a gene. This CDR3 comprises 16 residues.

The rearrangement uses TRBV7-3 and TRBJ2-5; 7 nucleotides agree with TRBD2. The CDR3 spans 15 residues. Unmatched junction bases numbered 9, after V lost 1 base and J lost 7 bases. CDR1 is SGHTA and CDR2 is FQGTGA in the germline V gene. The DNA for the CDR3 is TGTGCCAGCAGCTTAATGGGGGGTAGCGGGTGGACCCAGTACTTC. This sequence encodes CASSLMGGSGWTQYF.

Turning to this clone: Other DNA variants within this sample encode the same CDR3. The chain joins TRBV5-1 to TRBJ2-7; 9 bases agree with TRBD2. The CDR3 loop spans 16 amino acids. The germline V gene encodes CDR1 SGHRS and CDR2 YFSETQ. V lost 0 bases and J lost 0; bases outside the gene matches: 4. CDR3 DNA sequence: TGCGCCAGCAGCTTGGAAGGTAGCGGGAGCTCCTACGAGCAGTACTTC. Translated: CASSLEGSGSSYEQYF.

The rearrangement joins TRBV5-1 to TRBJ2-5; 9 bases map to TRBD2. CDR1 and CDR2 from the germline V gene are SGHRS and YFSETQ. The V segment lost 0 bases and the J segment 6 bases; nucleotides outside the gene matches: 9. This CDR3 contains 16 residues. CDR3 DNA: TGCGCCAGCAGCTTGGGGGTAGCGGGAGCTGTGCAGACCCAGTACTTC. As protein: CASSLGVAGAVQTQYF.

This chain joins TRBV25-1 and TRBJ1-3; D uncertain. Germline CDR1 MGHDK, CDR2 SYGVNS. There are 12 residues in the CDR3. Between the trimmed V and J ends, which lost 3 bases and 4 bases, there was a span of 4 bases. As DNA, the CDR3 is TGTGCCAGCAGTGAGGGGGGAAACACCATATATTTT. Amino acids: CASSEGGNTIYF.

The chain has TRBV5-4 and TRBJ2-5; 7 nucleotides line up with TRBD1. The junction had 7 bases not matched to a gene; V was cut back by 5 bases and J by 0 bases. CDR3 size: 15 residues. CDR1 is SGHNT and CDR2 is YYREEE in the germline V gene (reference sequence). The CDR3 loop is CASRTGQDNQETQYF. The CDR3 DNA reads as TGTGCCAGCAGGACAGGACAGGACAACCAAGAGACCCAGTACTTC.

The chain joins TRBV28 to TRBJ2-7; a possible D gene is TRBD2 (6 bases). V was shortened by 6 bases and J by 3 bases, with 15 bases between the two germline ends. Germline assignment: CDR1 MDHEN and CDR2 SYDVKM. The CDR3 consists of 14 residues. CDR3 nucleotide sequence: TGTGCCAGCAGACCCTATTGGGGGGTCTACGAGCAGTACTTC. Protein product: CASRPYWGVYEQYF. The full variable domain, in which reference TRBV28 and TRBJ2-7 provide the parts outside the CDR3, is DVKVTQSSRYLVKRTGEKVFLECVQDMDHENMFWYRQDPGLGLRLIYFSYDVKMKEKGDIPEGYSVSREKKERFSLILESASTNQTSMYLCASRPYWGVYEQYFGPGTRLTVT.

This CDR3 is CASSPGQGEVNTEAFF. The CDR3 bases are TGTGCCAGCAGCCCCGGACAGGGGGAAGTGAACACTGAAGCTTTCTTT. The rearrangement uses TRBV11-3 and TRBJ1-1; 10 positions match TRBD1. V trimming: 5 bases; J trimming: 0 bases; junction bases outside the gene matches: 6. Per germline, CDR1 SGHNT and CDR2 YENEEA. The CDR3 runs to 16 residues.

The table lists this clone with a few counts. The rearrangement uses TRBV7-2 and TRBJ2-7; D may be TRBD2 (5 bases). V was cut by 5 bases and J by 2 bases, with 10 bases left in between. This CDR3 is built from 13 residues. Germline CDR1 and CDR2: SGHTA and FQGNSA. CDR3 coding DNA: TGTGCCAGCAGCCCGGACTCGGCCTACGAGCAGTACTTC. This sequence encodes CASSPDSAYEQYF.

The CDR3 nucleotides are TGCGCCAGCAGCTTGGAGGGGGATCCTGGCTACACCTTC. Translation: CASSLEGDPGYTF. The chain uses TRBV5-1 and TRBJ1-2; possibly TRBD1 for D (6 bases). V shed 0 bases and J shed 7 bases, with 10 bases lying between them. The CDR3 extends over 13 amino acids. Germline assignment: CDR1 SGHRS and CDR2 YFSETQ.

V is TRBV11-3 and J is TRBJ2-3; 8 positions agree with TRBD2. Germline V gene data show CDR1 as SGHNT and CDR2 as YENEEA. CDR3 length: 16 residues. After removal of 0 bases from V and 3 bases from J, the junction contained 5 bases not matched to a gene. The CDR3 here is CASSLDPSSGTDTQYF. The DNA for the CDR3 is TGTGCCAGCAGCTTAGATCCCTCTAGCGGGACAGATACGCAGTATTTT. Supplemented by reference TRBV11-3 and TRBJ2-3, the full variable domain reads EAGVVQSPRYKIIEKKQPVAFWCNPISGHNTLYWYLQNLGQGPELLIRYENEEAVDDSQLPKDRFSAERLKGVDSTLKIQPAELGDSAVYLCASSLDPSSGTDTQYFGPGTRLTVL.